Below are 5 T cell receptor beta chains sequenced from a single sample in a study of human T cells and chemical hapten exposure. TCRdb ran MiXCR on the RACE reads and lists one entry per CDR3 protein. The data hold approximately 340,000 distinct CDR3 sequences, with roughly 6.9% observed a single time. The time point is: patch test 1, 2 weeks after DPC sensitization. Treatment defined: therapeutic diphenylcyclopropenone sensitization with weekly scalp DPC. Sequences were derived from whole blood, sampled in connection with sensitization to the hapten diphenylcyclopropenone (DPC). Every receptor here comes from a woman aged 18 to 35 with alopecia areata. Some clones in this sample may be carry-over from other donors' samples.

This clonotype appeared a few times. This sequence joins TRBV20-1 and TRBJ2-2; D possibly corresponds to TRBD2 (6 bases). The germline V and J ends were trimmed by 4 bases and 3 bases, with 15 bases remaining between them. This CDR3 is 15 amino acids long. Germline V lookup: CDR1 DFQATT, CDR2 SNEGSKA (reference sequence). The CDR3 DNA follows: TGCAGTGCTACCGTTGGAGGGTCGGACACCGGGGAGCTGTTTTTT. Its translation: CSATVGGSDTGELFF.

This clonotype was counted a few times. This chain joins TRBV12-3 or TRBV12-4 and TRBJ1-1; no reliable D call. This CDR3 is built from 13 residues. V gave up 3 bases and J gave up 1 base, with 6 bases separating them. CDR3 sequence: CASSFEANTEAFF. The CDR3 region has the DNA TGTGCCAGCAGTTTCGAAGCGAACACTGAAGCTTTCTTT.

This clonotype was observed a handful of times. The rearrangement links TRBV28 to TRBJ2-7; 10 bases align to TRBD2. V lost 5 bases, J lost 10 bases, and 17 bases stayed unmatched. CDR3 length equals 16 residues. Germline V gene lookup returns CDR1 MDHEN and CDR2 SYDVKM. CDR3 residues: CASSQTLSGGAFGQYF. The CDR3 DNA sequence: TGTGCCAGCAGTCAAACCCTGAGCGGGGGGGCCTTCGGACAGTACTTC.

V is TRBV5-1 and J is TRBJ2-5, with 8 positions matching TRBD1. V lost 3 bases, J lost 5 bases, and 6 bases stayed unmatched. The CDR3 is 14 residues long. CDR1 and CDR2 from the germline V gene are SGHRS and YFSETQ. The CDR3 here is CASSSTRGRETQYF. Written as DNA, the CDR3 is TGCGCCAGCAGCTCCACCAGGGGGCGGGAGACCCAGTACTTC.

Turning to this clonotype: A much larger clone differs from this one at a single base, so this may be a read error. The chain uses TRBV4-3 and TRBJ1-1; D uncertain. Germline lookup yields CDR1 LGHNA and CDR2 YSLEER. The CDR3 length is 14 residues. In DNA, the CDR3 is TGCGCCAACAGCCAGGAGTTGGATAACACTGAAGCTTTCTTT. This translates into CANSQELDNTEAFF.